This T cell receptor beta chain originates from a study of T cell changes during pregnancy in multiple sclerosis. Sequencing used immunoSEQ multiplex PCR; TCRdb keeps in-frame clones, though not all of them. The sample has 20,000 to 25,000 clones, roughly 90% seen once; the top ten hold 5.3%. This clone was counted once. The CDR3 length is 13 residues. With 10 bases clipped from V and 7 bases from J, the junction kept 3 bases outside the gene matches. Germline values: CDR1 LNHNV, CDR2 YYDKDF (reference sequence). Sequenced material: CD8+ T cells from peripheral blood mononuclear cells, taken in the second trimester of pregnancy. This receptor was taken from a female donor in good health, enrolled as a control in a pregnancy study. The chain uses TRBV15 and TRBJ2-1, with 14 positions matching TRBD2. CDR3 residues: CAIRTSGRNEQFF. CDR3 DNA sequence: TGTGCCATTCGGACTAGCGGGAGGAATGAGCAGTTCTTC.